The 17 T cell receptor beta chains presented below share a single source sample, sequenced in a study of human T cells and chemical hapten exposure. MiXCR, applied by TCRdb to the RACE reads, yields one record per CDR3 protein. Of some 30,000 distinct CDR3 sequences listed, approximately 6% were seen once; the top ten hold around 6%. The time point was: patch test 3, about 24 weeks after DPC sensitization. Treatment noted: therapeutic diphenylcyclopropenone sensitization with weekly scalp DPC. This specimen consisted of whole blood, obtained in connection with sensitization to the hapten diphenylcyclopropenone (DPC). All receptors derive from a man aged 25 to 40 with alopecia areata. Some clones in this sample may be carry-over from other donors' samples.

This clonotype has only a few counts. CDR3 in amino acids: CASSSNGAGADYGYTF. The CDR3 DNA reads TGTGCCAGCAGTTCCAACGGGGCGGGGGCTGACTATGGCTACACCTTC. The J gene is TRBJ1-2, the V gene TRBV6-6, with D tentatively TRBD1 (6 bases). Germline-derived CDR1 and CDR2 are MNHNY and SVGAGI (reference sequence). The germline V and J ends were trimmed by 4 bases and 3 bases, with 18 bases remaining between them. The CDR3 length is 16 residues.

This clonotype came up many times. This chain links TRBV19 with TRBJ2-1; 13 bases line up with TRBD2. The germline gives CDR1 LNHDA, CDR2 SQIVND (reference sequence). This CDR3 is 16 amino acids long. The J segment lost 8 bases and the V segment lost 5 bases, leaving 9 bases of the junction unmatched. CDR3 in amino acids: CASSPRTSGGRDEQFF. In DNA, the CDR3 is TGTGCCAGTAGTCCTCGGACTAGCGGGGGTCGGGATGAGCAGTTCTTC.

CDR3 protein: CASSSYEGGNEKLFF. For the CDR3, the DNA is TGTGCCAGCTCGTCCTACGAAGGAGGGAATGAAAAACTGTTTTTT. V and J are TRBV6-6 and TRBJ1-4; no reliable D call. CDR1 is MNHNY and CDR2 is SVGAGI in the germline V gene (reference sequence). V was cut by 8 bases and J by 5 bases, with 18 bases left in between. The CDR3 has 15 amino acids.

This clonotype was seen repeatedly, ten times or more. The chain combines TRBV7-2 with TRBJ2-7; 13 positions match TRBD2. The CDR3 covers 16 residues. Germline CDR1 is SGHTA and CDR2 is FQGNSA. V shed 5 bases and J 6 bases; nucleotides not matched to a gene: 10. CDR3 nucleotide sequence: TGTGCCAGCAGCCGTGTAATTGGGACTAGCGGGGCCGAGCAGTACTTC. It encodes CASSRVIGTSGAEQYF.

This clonotype has ten or more counts. This chain links TRBV20-1 with TRBJ2-2; D may be TRBD2 (5 bases). CDR3 size: 14 residues. The V gene's germline CDR1 is DFQATT and CDR2 SNEGSKA (reference sequence). Trimming took 3 bases from V and 4 from J, leaving 12 bases between them. The CDR3: CSAREDLGTGELFF. CDR3 nucleotides: TGCAGTGCTAGGGAGGATCTCGGCACCGGGGAGCTGTTTTTT.

This clonotype has a count of ten or more. J is TRBJ2-5 and V is TRBV29-1, with D tentatively TRBD1 (7 bases). Trimming removed 4 bases at V and 4 bases at J, with 16 bases between. CDR3 length: 14 amino acids. Germline V CDR1 and CDR2: SQVTM, ANQGSEA. CDR3 DNA sequence: TGCAGCGTTGTGGAGGGGGCGGTCGGAGAGACCCAGTACTTC. This encodes CSVVEGAVGETQYF.

This clonotype showed up many times. This chain joins TRBV7-9 and TRBJ1-2; D call uncertain. V lost 3 bases and J 6 bases, leaving 8 bases between the germline ends. CDR1 and CDR2 from the germline V gene are SEHNR and FQNEAQ (reference sequence). The CDR3 contains 12 residues. The chain's CDR3 is CASSFAPDGYTF. DNA for the CDR3: TGTGCCAGCAGCTTCGCCCCAGATGGCTACACCTTC.

This clonotype was seen at least ten times. The V and J genes are TRBV20-1 and TRBJ2-2; D tentatively reads TRBD1 or TRBD2 (5 bases each). Germline V lookup: CDR1 DFQATT, CDR2 SNEGSKA (reference sequence). The length of the CDR3 is 14 residues. Trimming stripped 6 bases from V and 7 bases from J, with 18 bases between. CDR3 region: CSASTGATHGELFF. In DNA form, the CDR3 reads TGCAGTGCCAGTACCGGGGCTACCCACGGGGAGCTGTTTTTT.

This clonotype was counted ten times or more. This sequence joins TRBV3-1 and TRBJ2-3; possibly TRBD1 for D (5 bases). Trimming removed 0 bases at V and 4 bases at J, with 11 bases between. The germline CDR1 and CDR2 sequences are LGHDT and YNNKEL (reference sequence). The CDR3 loop spans 15 amino acids. Written as DNA, the CDR3 is TGTGCCAGCAGCCAAGATTTAGGGGCCCCAGATACGCAGTATTTT. Encoded protein: CASSQDLGAPDTQYF.

This clonotype was seen repeatedly, ten times or more. This chain connects TRBV24-1 to TRBJ2-1; D ambiguous. The CDR3 has 13 amino acids. Germline-derived CDR1 and CDR2 are KGHDR and SFDVKD. Trimming shortened V by 5 bases and J by 4 bases, and 8 bases separated the two germline ends. The chain's CDR3 is CATSAAPYNEQFF. CDR3 nucleotide sequence: TGTGCCACCAGTGCTGCACCGTACAATGAGCAGTTCTTC.

This clonotype was picked up many times. The chain has TRBV29-1 and TRBJ2-3; D gene ambiguous. Germline V gives CDR1 SQVTM, CDR2 ANQGSEA. With 4 bases removed from V and 6 bases from J, the gap between germline ends came to 11 bases. CDR3 length: 12 amino acids. The CDR3 reads CSVVRAADTQYF. CDR3 nucleotide sequence: TGCAGCGTTGTTCGGGCAGCTGATACGCAGTATTTT.

The table lists this clonotype with many counts. The chain employs TRBV20-1 and TRBJ2-1; D is undetermined. V was cut by 0 bases and J by 7 bases, with 10 bases left in between. This CDR3 spans 13 amino acids. In germline, CDR1 is DFQATT, CDR2 SNEGSKA (reference sequence). DNA of the CDR3: TGCAGTGCTAGAGATTACAGTCAGAATGAGCAGTTCTTC. It yields the protein CSARDYSQNEQFF.

This clonotype was seen at least ten times. The chain couples TRBV20-1 to TRBJ1-3; no firm D call. The V end lost 3 bases, the J end lost 0 bases, and 6 bases lay between the germline ends. Per germline, CDR1 DFQATT and CDR2 SNEGSKA (reference sequence). This CDR3 region has 13 residues. The CDR3 protein is CSARVGSGNTIYF. The CDR3 nucleotides are TGCAGTGCTAGGGTCGGCTCTGGAAACACCATATATTTT.

This clonotype was detected ten times or more. This rearrangement joins TRBV6-5 to TRBJ1-1, with D tentatively TRBD1 (5 bases). V lost 6 bases to trimming and J lost 1 base, with 21 bases between them. CDR3 length: 17 amino acids. Germline loops: CDR1 MNHEY, CDR2 SVGAGI. As DNA, the CDR3 is TGTGCCAGCAGGACGCGGCAGAGGGGTGCCCCGAACACTGAAGCTTTCTTT. This gives the protein CASRTRQRGAPNTEAFF.

This clonotype was seen at least ten times. The rearrangement links TRBV20-1 to TRBJ2-2; a possible D gene is TRBD2 (5 bases). Trimming shortened V by 6 bases and J by 6 bases, and 5 bases separated the two germline ends. Germline assignment: CDR1 DFQATT and CDR2 SNEGSKA (reference sequence). There are 10 residues in the CDR3. CDR3 residues: CSALAGELFF. The CDR3 DNA follows: TGCAGTGCACTAGCCGGGGAGCTGTTTTTT.

There are many counts of this clonotype. The V and J genes are TRBV4-2 and TRBJ2-2; tentatively, D is TRBD1 (5 bases). The germline CDR1 and CDR2 sequences are LGHNA and YNFKEQ. The V and J ends lost 3 bases and 2 bases respectively, with 10 bases between them. This CDR3 is built from 15 residues. CDR3 residues: CASSQRQPNTGELFF. DNA for the CDR3: TGTGCCAGCAGCCAGAGACAGCCTAACACCGGGGAGCTGTTTTTT.

This clonotype has a count of ten or more. This sequence joins TRBV20-1 and TRBJ1-1; D gene uncertain. The ends were cut back, 4 bases at V and 11 bases at J, with 11 bases in the middle. The CDR3 extends over 10 amino acids. Germline V gene lookup returns CDR1 DFQATT and CDR2 SNEGSKA (reference sequence). Here the CDR3 DNA reads TGCAGTGCTAATAGCCAAGCGGCTTTCTTT. Translating gives CSANSQAAFF.